This note documents a single T cell receptor (beta chain) sequence. The V gene's germline CDR1 is MNHNS and CDR2 SASEGT. The length of the CDR3 is 12 residues. The V gene lost 5 bases and the J gene lost 9 bases, with 13 bases spanning the gap. This entry comes from a study of T cell changes during pregnancy in multiple sclerosis. This table comes from immunoSEQ multiplex PCR, and its TCRdb copy is limited to in-frame clones, with some not included. The top ten clones hold 0.65% to 0.85% of a sample with approximately 22,000 clones, more than 75% of them seen once. Sequenced here: CD4+ T cells from peripheral blood mononuclear cells, sampled in the first trimester of pregnancy. J is TRBJ1-2 and V is TRBV6-1, with a tentative D call TRBD1 (6 bases). The TCR comes from a female donor in good health, enrolled as a control in a pregnancy study. The CDR3, as DNA: TGTGCCAGCAGTAACCTACAGGGAAGCTACACCTTC. Its protein is CASSNLQGSYTF.